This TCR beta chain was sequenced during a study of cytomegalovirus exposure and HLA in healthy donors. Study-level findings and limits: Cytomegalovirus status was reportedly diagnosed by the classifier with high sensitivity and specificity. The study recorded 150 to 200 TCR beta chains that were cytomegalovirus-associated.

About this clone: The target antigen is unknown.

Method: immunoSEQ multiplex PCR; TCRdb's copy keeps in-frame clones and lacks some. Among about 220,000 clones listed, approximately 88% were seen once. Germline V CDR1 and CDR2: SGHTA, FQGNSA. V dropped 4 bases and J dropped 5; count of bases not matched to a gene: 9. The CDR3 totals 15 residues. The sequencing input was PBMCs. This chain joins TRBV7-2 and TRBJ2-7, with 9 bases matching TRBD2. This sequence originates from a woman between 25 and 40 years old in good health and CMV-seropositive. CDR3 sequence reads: CASSSPELAGDEQYF. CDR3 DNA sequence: TGTGCCAGCAGCTCCCCAGAATTAGCGGGAGACGAGCAGTACTTC.